This TCR beta chain originates from a study of blood T cell repertoires in COVID-19. Across the study: Sources were T cells, B-cell-depleted T cells, or PBMCs; the material itself was cDNA or gDNA.

Germline CDR1 LNHDA, CDR2 SQIVND (reference sequence). This CDR3 region has 15 residues. V was clipped by 1 base and J by 5 bases; unmatched bases: 5. Adults between about 18 and 89 years of age took part from fewer than 30 US areas. Sequencing was performed with immunoSEQ multiplex PCR; in TCRdb, only in-frame clones are kept and a portion is missing. The sample has approximately 250,000 clones; 85% to 90% are singletons. This receptor was taken from a woman younger than 45 with acute COVID-19. The material sequenced was PBMCs or T cells enriched from blood (not recorded which). The rearrangement joins TRBV19 to TRBJ1-5; 7 nucleotides align to TRBD1. This CDR3 is CASSIGRDSHQPQHF. CDR3 DNA sequence: TGTGCCAGTAGTATAGGGCGGGACAGCCATCAGCCCCAGCATTTT.